This T cell receptor beta chain originates from a study of sequential checkpoint blockade in melanoma. Study as a whole: After both sequences, patients received maintenance nivolumab. Over 20 patients had matched tumor biopsies before treatment and at week 13 after nivolumab or ipilimumab alone.

Comment on this clone: Antigen: not known.

The sample's treatment: randomized to nivolumab then ipilimumab (arm A) or the reverse (arm B). This table comes from immunoSEQ multiplex PCR, and its TCRdb copy is limited to in-frame clones, with some not included. The table records some 11,000 clones, under 30% of them present only once. CDR3 length: 14 amino acids. Germline CDR1 SGDLS, CDR2 YYNGEE. V was clipped by 1 base and J by 6 bases; unmatched bases: 6. Study results and limitations: Response in arm A was associated with pretreatment TIL clonality.

The sequencing here drew on tumor tissue (inferred from file names), taken from a patient given nivolumab and ipilimumab in sequence. This clonotype was obtained from a human donor with melanoma. V gene TRBV9 combines with J gene TRBJ2-7, with 8 bases identical to TRBD2. The CDR3 DNA reads TGTGCCAGCAGCGTAAATTCGGGGGGGCGCGAGCAGTACTTC. This translates into CASSVNSGGREQYF.